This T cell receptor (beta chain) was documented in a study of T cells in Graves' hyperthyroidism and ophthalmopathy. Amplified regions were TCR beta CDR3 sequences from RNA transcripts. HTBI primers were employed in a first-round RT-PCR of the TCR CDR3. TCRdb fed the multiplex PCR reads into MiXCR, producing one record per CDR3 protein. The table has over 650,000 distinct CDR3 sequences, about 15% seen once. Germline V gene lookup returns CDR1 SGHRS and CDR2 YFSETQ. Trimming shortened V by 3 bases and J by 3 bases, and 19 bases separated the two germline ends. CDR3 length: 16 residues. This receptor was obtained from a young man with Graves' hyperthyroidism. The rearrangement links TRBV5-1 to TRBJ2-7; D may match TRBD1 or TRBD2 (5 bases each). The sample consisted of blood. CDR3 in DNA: TGCGCCAGCAGCTCGGGCTTGGGGGTCCCCATCTACGAGCAGTACTTC. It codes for CASSSGLGVPIYEQYF.